This T cell receptor (beta chain) was sequenced in a study of blood T cell repertoires in COVID-19. Study background: Some COVID-19 samples were acute and others convalescent; all came from the United States, Italy and Spain. In each case, the material was cDNA or gDNA derived from T cells, B-cell-depleted T cells, or PBMCs.

Original processing notes: Quantification of nucleated cells was approximated via reference gene primer amplification. The repertoire was sequenced with immunoSEQ multiplex PCR; TCRdb's copy has only in-frame clones and lacks some. The DNA gave D and trimming, while V, J and clone size come from that table. The sample has under 200,000 clones; roughly 81% are singletons. Between the trimmed V and J ends, which lost 3 bases and 7 bases, there was a span of 10 bases. Germline CDR1 MNHEY, CDR2 SVGAGI. CDR3 length equals 13 residues. This clone was observed a single time. The sequenced sample was peripheral blood. This sequence was found in a woman of 80 years or more with acute or convalescent COVID-19. This chain uses TRBV6-5 with TRBJ2-1, with a weak D call TRBD2 (5 bases). The CDR3 sequence is CASSYNGENEQFF. CDR3 sequence (DNA): TGTGCCAGCAGTTATAACGGGGAGAATGAGCAGTTCTTC.